Listed below are T cell receptor beta chains from one sample, sequenced in a study of T cells after yellow fever vaccination. One entry per CDR3 protein, called by TCRdb with MiXCR from the 5' RACE reads. Among nearly 45,000 distinct CDR3 sequences listed, 6.8% were seen once. The sequencing used CD8+ T cells not binding an NS4B(214-222) dextramer, sorted from PBMCs, collected 45 days after the yellow fever booster vaccination. Receptors were obtained from a man aged 25-45 years who received the YFV17D yellow fever vaccine. Both conserved end residues are part of each CDR3. The D gene is left open where the match is weak. Clone size is shown for a subset of rows, as once, few, many or a class of expanded clone.

V: TRBV6-5
length: 17
J: TRBJ2-6
D: NA
size: many
CDR3: CASSYGSSRTGANVLTF
DNA: TGTGCCAGCAGTTACGGCTCCTCCAGAACTGGGGCCAACGTCCTGACTTTC

V: TRBV3-1
length: 13
J: TRBJ2-7
D: NA
size: many
CDR3: CASSQVSLNEQYF
DNA: TGTGCCAGCAGCCAAGTCTCATTGAACGAGCAGTACTTC

V: TRBV12-3/TRBV12-4
length: 14
J: TRBJ2-2
D: TRBD2
size: many
CDR3: CASSWGGDTGELFF
DNA: TGTGCCAGCAGTTGGGGAGGGGACACCGGGGAGCTGTTTTTT

V: TRBV11-2
length: 19
J: TRBJ2-2
D: NA
size: many
CDR3: CASSLVGRRRQINTGELFF
DNA: TGTGCCAGCAGCTTAGTGGGGCGAAGGAGACAGATTAACACCGGGGAGCTGTTTTTT

V: TRBV29-1
length: 13
J: TRBJ2-1
D: TRBD2
size: many
CDR3: CSVGREGLGEQFF
DNA: TGCAGCGTTGGGCGGGAGGGCCTAGGTGAGCAGTTCTTC

V: TRBV5-1
length: 15
J: TRBJ2-5
D: NA
size: many
CDR3: CASSLSGTMQETQYF
DNA: TGCGCCAGCAGCTTATCCGGGACAATGCAAGAGACCCAGTACTTC

V: TRBV25-1
length: 14
J: TRBJ1-5
D: NA
size: many
CDR3: CASSVGGPNQPQHF
DNA: TGTGCCAGCAGTGTGGGGGGTCCCAATCAGCCCCAGCATTTT

V: TRBV10-3
length: 13
J: TRBJ2-7
D: NA
size: many
CDR3: CAIKARRAHEQYF
DNA: TGTGCCATCAAAGCTCGCAGGGCTCACGAGCAGTACTTC

V: TRBV6-2/TRBV6-3
length: 14
J: TRBJ2-1
D: NA
size: many
CDR3: CASSYSGGSDEQFF
DNA: TGTGCCAGCAGTTACTCAGGAGGGTCCGATGAGCAGTTCTTC

V: TRBV10-3
length: 16
J: TRBJ2-6
D: TRBD1
size: NA
CDR3: CATPGQGFSGANVLTF
DNA: TGTGCCACCCCGGGACAGGGATTTTCTGGGGCCAACGTCCTGACTTTC

V: TRBV4-3
length: 14
J: TRBJ2-7
D: TRBD2
size: many
CDR3: CASSQDIGLAVQYF
DNA: TGCGCCAGCAGCCAAGATATTGGGCTAGCGGTTCAGTACTTC

V: TRBV7-9
length: 15
J: TRBJ1-2
D: TRBD1
size: many
CDR3: CASSGPTGGDYGYTF
DNA: TGTGCCAGCAGCGGACCCACAGGGGGCGACTATGGCTACACCTTC

V: TRBV7-2
length: 14
J: TRBJ2-7
D: TRBD2
size: many
CDR3: CASSLLAGSYEQYF
DNA: TGTGCCAGCAGCTTATTAGCGGGGTCCTACGAGCAGTACTTC

V: TRBV5-1
length: 16
J: TRBJ2-3
D: TRBD2
size: many
CDR3: CASSRGGRTFTDTQYF
DNA: TGCGCCAGCAGCCGGGGGGGCAGAACATTCACAGATACGCAGTATTTT

V: TRBV20-1
length: 13
J: TRBJ2-7
D: NA
size: many
CDR3: CSTTVPSSYEQYF
DNA: TGCAGTACTACAGTGCCAAGCTCCTACGAGCAGTACTTC

V: TRBV12-3/TRBV12-4
length: 11
J: TRBJ2-7
D: NA
size: few
CDR3: CASSLLSEQYF
DNA: TGTGCCAGCAGTTTATTGTCAGAGCAGTACTTC

V: TRBV6-5
length: 15
J: TRBJ1-4
D: NA
size: many
CDR3: CASSYSSATNEKLFF
DNA: TGTGCCAGCAGTTACTCCAGTGCAACTAATGAAAAACTGTTTTTT

V: TRBV20-1
length: 15
J: TRBJ2-1
D: NA
size: many
CDR3: CSARDWASDHNEQFF
DNA: TGCAGTGCTAGAGACTGGGCTAGCGACCACAATGAGCAGTTCTTC

V: TRBV7-4
length: 18
J: TRBJ2-7
D: TRBD1
size: NA
CDR3: CASSGPGQEWLASYEQYF
DNA: TGTGCCAGCAGCGGCCCGGGACAGGAATGGTTAGCCTCCTACGAGCAGTACTTC

V: TRBV28
length: 13
J: TRBJ1-2
D: NA
size: many
CDR3: CASSSRDLRRCTF
DNA: TGTGCCAGCAGCTCCCGGGACCTCCGAAGGTGTACCTTC

V: TRBV12-3/TRBV12-4
length: 12
J: TRBJ2-1
D: NA
size: few
CDR3: CASSPTLNEQFF
DNA: TGTGCCAGCAGCCCGACCCTTAATGAGCAGTTCTTC

V: TRBV28
length: 15
J: TRBJ2-7
D: TRBD1
size: few
CDR3: CASTLAPGQGFEQYF
DNA: TGTGCCAGCACCCTCGCCCCGGGACAGGGATTCGAGCAGTACTTC

V: TRBV4-3
length: 15
J: TRBJ2-2
D: TRBD2
size: many
CDR3: CASSQGGRHTGELFF
DNA: TGCGCCAGCAGCCAAGGCGGGAGGCACACCGGGGAGCTGTTTTTT

V: TRBV28
length: 13
J: TRBJ2-7
D: TRBD1
size: NA
CDR3: CASSQGQGLEQYF
DNA: TGTGCCAGCAGCCAAGGACAGGGACTCGAGCAGTACTTC

V: TRBV21-1
length: 15
J: TRBJ2-2
D: NA
size: many
CDR3: CASSSGQGLTGELFF
DNA: TGTGCCAGCAGTTCAGGACAGGGACTCACCGGGGAGCTGTTTTTT

V: TRBV29-1
length: 15
J: TRBJ2-1
D: TRBD1
size: many
CDR3: CSVDPQGSSYNEQFF
DNA: TGCAGCGTTGACCCACAGGGGAGCTCCTACAATGAGCAGTTCTTC

V: TRBV5-6
length: 15
J: TRBJ2-5
D: NA
size: many
CDR3: CASSTDPGPQETQYF
DNA: TGTGCCAGCAGCACAGATCCGGGACCGCAAGAGACCCAGTACTTC

V: TRBV27
length: 17
J: TRBJ1-1
D: NA
size: NA
CDR3: CASSLRAPLELGTEAFF
DNA: TGTGCCAGCAGTTTACGGGCCCCTTTGGAGTTGGGCACTGAAGCTTTCTTT

V: TRBV10-3
length: 11
J: TRBJ2-1
D: NA
size: many
CDR3: CAIGGTDEQFF
DNA: TGTGCCATCGGGGGGACGGATGAGCAGTTCTTC

V: TRBV20-1
length: 15
J: TRBJ1-6
D: NA
size: many
CDR3: CSARELPTANSPLHF
DNA: TGCAGTGCTAGAGAACTCCCTACTGCGAATTCACCCCTCCACTTT

V: TRBV7-2
length: 11
J: TRBJ2-5
D: NA
size: many
CDR3: CASSLTETQYF
DNA: TGTGCCAGCAGCTTAACGGAGACCCAGTACTTC

V: TRBV29-1
length: 11
J: TRBJ1-2
D: NA
size: few
CDR3: CSVPLSYGYTF
DNA: TGCAGCGTTCCCCTCAGCTATGGCTACACCTTC

V: TRBV6-2/TRBV6-3
length: 13
J: TRBJ1-1
D: NA
size: many
CDR3: CASQEIAGTEAFF
DNA: TGTGCCAGCCAAGAGATAGCGGGCACTGAAGCTTTCTTT

V: TRBV19
length: 14
J: TRBJ2-3
D: TRBD2
size: NA
CDR3: CASSIGAGGTAQYF
DNA: TGTGCCAGTAGTATCGGAGCGGGGGGCACGGCGCAGTATTTT

V: TRBV4-1
length: 15
J: TRBJ2-7
D: NA
size: many
CDR3: CASSARDDSSYEQYF
DNA: TGCGCCAGCAGCGCCCGGGACGACAGCTCCTACGAGCAGTACTTC

V: TRBV27
length: 17
J: TRBJ2-3
D: NA
size: many
CDR3: CASSLSVPVGDADTQYF
DNA: TGTGCCAGCAGTTTATCCGTCCCCGTCGGAGATGCAGATACGCAGTATTTT

V: TRBV12-3/TRBV12-4
length: 15
J: TRBJ2-1
D: NA
size: NA
CDR3: CASSLDLAYNNEQFF
DNA: TGTGCCAGCAGTTTAGATCTAGCGTACAACAATGAGCAGTTCTTC

V: TRBV20-1
length: 14
J: TRBJ2-1
D: NA
size: many
CDR3: CSARVPGPSNEQFF
DNA: TGCAGTGCTAGAGTCCCCGGCCCTAGTAATGAGCAGTTCTTC

V: TRBV5-5
length: 15
J: TRBJ2-1
D: NA
size: many
CDR3: CASSRRPGGDNEQFF
DNA: TGTGCCAGCAGCCGAAGGCCAGGGGGGGACAATGAGCAGTTCTTC

V: TRBV6-2/TRBV6-3
length: 17
J: TRBJ2-5
D: TRBD1
size: many
CDR3: CASSYTLSGTEKETQYF
DNA: TGTGCCAGCAGTTACACTCTCTCCGGGACAGAAAAGGAGACCCAGTACTTC

V: TRBV7-9
length: 16
J: TRBJ2-7
D: TRBD2
size: NA
CDR3: CASSSPGTSGTYEQYF
DNA: TGTGCCAGCAGCTCCCCCGGGACTAGCGGGACTTACGAGCAGTACTTC

V: TRBV19
length: 15
J: TRBJ2-7
D: TRBD2
size: NA
CDR3: CASSIGVGGPYEQYF
DNA: TGTGCCAGTAGTATAGGAGTGGGAGGGCCCTACGAGCAGTACTTC